This record looks at one TCR beta chain sequence and its context. Its antigen remains unidentified. This sample is drawn from a study of T cells after yellow fever vaccination. Study-level background: Preparing low-cell-number fractions relied on SMART-Seq v4 Ultra Low Input.

This CDR3 region has 14 residues. Germline V gene lookup returns CDR1 SGHTA and CDR2 FQGNSA. V gave up 5 bases and J gave up 5 bases, with 15 bases separating them. Study outcomes and limitations: It was a small share of clonotypes that appeared in both CD4 and CD8 compartments.

In making TCR cDNA, 5'RACE template switching added a universal primer site and UMIs to it. TCRdb passed the 5' RACE reads through MiXCR, listing each CDR3 protein once. The sample shows around 610,000 distinct CDR3 sequences, approximately 13% of them seen only once. Sequencing used PBMCs, obtained on the day of the yellow fever booster vaccination. The origin of this receptor is a young man who received the YFV17D yellow fever vaccine. V and J are TRBV7-2 and TRBJ2-5, with D unclear. This CDR3 is CASSKAPPGETQYF. Written as DNA, the CDR3 is TGTGCCAGCAGCAAAGCTCCTCCCGGGGAGACCCAGTACTTC.